This TCR beta chain came from a study of identical twins. TCRdb re-analysed the 5' RACE reads in MiXCR, keeping a single row per CDR3 protein. The sample has approximately 500,000 distinct CDR3 sequences; 13% to 15% are singletons. V dropped 0 bases and J dropped 0 bases, with 6 bases sitting between them. The CDR3 length is 14 residues. The germline gives CDR1 SGHRS, CDR2 YFSETQ. These data were also reused for a study on yellow fever vaccine responses in identical twins.

The sample comprised CD4+ T cells sorted from blood. This TCR came from a woman aged 18-35 years in good health. V usage is TRBV5-1 and J usage is TRBJ1-1; D is uncertain. CDR3 sequence reads: CASSLEELNTEAFF. Here the CDR3 DNA reads TGCGCCAGCAGCTTGGAGGAGTTGAACACTGAAGCTTTCTTT.